The text below deals with one TCR beta chain. The clone's antigen remains unknown. The library was generated by the immunoSEQ multiplex PCR assay. For the multiplex PCR, a mixture combining 60 forward primers for TCR Vbeta segments and 13 reverse primers for TCR Jbeta segments was used. The CDR3 region of rearranged TCR beta genes was amplified from genomic DNA by a multiplex PCR assay. Amplified TCR beta libraries were sequenced as 87-base-pair reads on the Illumina HiSeq System. On the study's bioinformatics: A later analysis tallied 75 million to 95 million unique TCR beta chains across the 650 to 750 repertoires, and about 10 million of those chains were shared by two or more donors. Raw reads were error-corrected and collapsed into unique sequences by a nearest-neighbor algorithm in which closely related sequences were merged to remove PCR and sequencing errors. To assign V, D and J gene segments, CDR3 sequences were aligned to IMGT reference sequences. For a sequence to be retained, a match of at least six nucleotides was required to both a V gene segment and a J gene segment. A rearrangement counted as productive if the CDR3 had no stop codons and remained in frame with V and J, and every other rearrangement counted as non-productive. CDR3 was defined according to IMGT convention as the region running from the second conserved V-encoded cysteine to the conserved J-encoded phenylalanine. The earlier analysis of a few hundred of the donors excluded sequences that lacked an unambiguous match to a single V gene segment. In an earlier analysis of about 590 of the donors, a V segment was called functional when productive rearrangements were above 56.7%, and segregating when the standard deviation between donors exceeded 5%. A statistical classification framework was built to diagnose cytomegalovirus status from the catalog of TCR beta chain sequences. V and J gene assignment, in a later analysis, came from comparing TCR nucleotide sequences with IMGT/GENE-DB human TR gene sequences. Using the TCRdist pipeline, a later analysis assigned CDR3 sequences along with most-parsimonious VDJ recombination scenarios. In a later analysis, each TCR beta chain was defined by its CDR3 amino acid sequence together with its V-gene family, and reads without a unique V-gene family were excluded. As a way to deal with suspected cross-contamination and a sequencing artifact, a later analysis dropped 450 to 600 nucleotide sequences that were highly shared and had low generation probability. For each public chain, a later analysis derived a clonal expansion index from normalized ranks of inferred template counts within each repertoire. A later analysis computed generation probabilities with a VDJ recombination model fitted to out-of-frame rearrangements, and checked the results against IGoR. In a later analysis, hypergeometric tests were used to score TCR-TCR, TCR-HLA and TCR-CMV co-occurrence, with a repertoire-size bias correction applied to TCR pairs. A later analysis estimated false discovery rates by permuting HLA or CMV assignments 20 times. In a later analysis, co-occurring TCRs were grouped using DBSCAN, and TCRdist sequence similarity was added for clustering within HLA-allele-positive subsets. Repertoires with fewer than 30,000 or more than 120,000 public chains, plus five repertoires with anomalous nucleotide sharing, were excluded from co-occurrence clustering. TCRdb re-hosts the immuneACCESS table, in-frame sequences only. Its copies lack some clones; in the studies checked, an unresolved V gene accounts for under half of them, and the cause for the rest is not known. The DNA was the basis for D and trimming; V, J and clone size are from that table. The sample's table covers about 100,000 clones. The ten largest clones add up to 0.59% of the sample.

The CDR3 runs 14 residues from the cysteine to the phenylalanine. The DNA shown is the 42-base CDR3, in frame from base 1. The germline V gene specifies SGHDT as CDR1 and YYEEEE as CDR2. The V end loses 2 bases and the J end loses 4 bases, and a stretch of 10 bases separates them. The cohort consisted of 670 or so healthy bone marrow donors. Cohort members were all nominally healthy when sampled, although unrecorded immune exposures were likely present. The donor tested CMV seronegative and was one of the 352 seronegative cohort members. A peripheral blood sample was collected from each donor, and TCR beta sequencing was performed on peripheral blood mononuclear cells. The Qiagen DNeasy Blood Extraction Kit was used to extract genomic DNA from the blood cell samples. This entry comes from a study of cytomegalovirus exposure and HLA in healthy donors (dated by TCRdb to about 2017). Background on the whole study: According to an earlier analysis of 587 of the donors, 150 million to 200 million T cells yielded 117 million unique TCR beta sequences and about 300 Gb of sequence data. The number of donors typed differed by locus, with roughly 629-640 for A, B, C, DRB1 and DQB1, roughly 520 for DQA1, some 570 for DPA1, and roughly 450 for DPB1. A later analysis re-analyzed previously published TCR beta repertoires from roughly 630 donors and added high-resolution HLA genotyping to study TCR occurrence patterns. On average, around 240,000 unique TCR beta nucleotide sequences were sequenced per donor among about 400 genotyped donors of the cohort, with roughly 20% of those sequences being non-productive. A later genetic analysis used genome-wide SNP genotypes for about three fifths of the roughly 700 donors, treating that subset as a discovery cohort. Using immunosequencing, the study profiled T cell repertoires from 666 subjects and related those repertoires to cytomegalovirus serostatus. All discovery cohort repertoires had been generated using a single sequencing platform. About 300 gigabases of sequencing data and tens of millions of unique TCR sequences were included in an early release covering roughly 700 HLA-typed donors. An earlier analysis of some 500 of the donors used high-throughput TCR beta sequencing to judge whether each TCR beta V gene segment behaved as functional or pseudogenic. Rather than using new phenotypic data, the later analysis identified candidate immune exposures from TCR beta sequences and from how often those sequences occurred across donors. Class I and class II HLA loci were covered by the typing at four-digit resolution. The study combined high-throughput TCR immunosequencing, statistical association of individual TCRs with disease status, and machine learning to predict cytomegalovirus infection status. The study was designed to test whether signatures of past pathogen exposure could be identified by cataloging public T cell receptors. Among the roughly 390 genotyped donors, around 81% belonged to the genetic ancestry cluster associated with self-reported Caucasian donors. Alongside the repertoire data, information on donor age, sex, ethnicity and CMV serostatus was compiled. Besides the first cohort of more than 650 subjects, a separate validation cohort made up of roughly 130 different subjects was used. Roughly 5 DR-DQ haplotypes were handled as single units for association and clustering, since linkage in the cohort was strong. What the research found in general, with its limitations: Three of the identified cytomegalovirus-associated TCR beta chains were confirmed in vitro to be specific for cytomegalovirus antigens. Because HLA typing was unavailable for some donors at each locus, only the typed subset was used in association tests. The earlier analysis of approximately 560 of the donors excluded 15 to 20 rarely observed V segments, including chromosome 9 orphons, because counts were too low. The only immune exposure information available for the cohort was CMV serostatus. In an earlier analysis of around 500 of the donors, most TCR beta V segments appeared in productive rearrangements about 90% or about 30% of the time, broadly matching IMGT annotations. A further reported finding was that TCR beta sequences accurately predicted the HLA-A and HLA-B alleles for most subjects in the first cohort. Correlated functional status among segregating V segments might reflect linkage disequilibrium, but an unknown experimental factor could not be ruled out. While some public TCRs were present in many individuals, most TCR sequences turned up only very rarely across donors. The classifier was reported to diagnose cytomegalovirus status with high specificity and sensitivity in both the original cohort and the validation cohort. A later analysis reported that several top co-occurrence clusters appeared linked to parvovirus B19, influenza, CMV and Epstein-Barr virus. Sequencing depth was assumed to be roughly uniform across donors in the presence/absence analyses, though that assumption may not hold. In a later analysis, most CMV-associated TCR beta chains were found to appear HLA-restricted, with HLA associations seemingly driven largely by CMV exposure. In a later analysis, TCR association rates were found to vary across HLA loci, with the most associated TCRs seen for DRB1 alleles and the fewest for HLA-C alleles. A cluster of highly shared sequence variants was judged likely to be a technical artifact of the sequencing pipeline. This cohort had only TCR beta chains sequenced, and the lack of alpha or paired-chain data limited which features could be detected. When HLA alleles, especially DR and DQ, strongly co-occurred, attributing TCR associations to individual alleles was difficult. Compared with the approximately 670-donor mean, donors in an Asian-associated ancestry cluster had fewer N-insertions in productive TCRs, according to a later genetic analysis. The 87-base-pair reads could not distinguish some IMGT-functional V segments, including TRBV6-2 and TRBV6-3, so those segments were excluded. In a later analysis, HLA-associated TCR beta chains were found to be more clonally expanded and to have lower generation probabilities than equally common non-associated chains. An association between a missense DCLRE1C variant and V-gene and J-gene trimming of TCR beta chains was found in a later genetic analysis and replicated in an independent cohort. In the study, some 160 TCR beta chains were listed as associated with cytomegalovirus. The authors suggested that the approach could potentially be extended to other disease states and immunological phenotypes. A later analysis associated 16,951 TCR beta sequences with specific HLA alleles at a false discovery rate of 0.05.

The TCR sequence derives from a man over 45 in good health and CMV-seronegative. The rearrangement combines TRBV5-6 with TRBJ2-1; the D gene cannot be resolved reliably. The sample consisted of PBMCs. The DNA sequence is TGTGCCAGCAGCTTAAAGCGCATTTACAATGAGCAGTTCTTC. Translated, it gives CASSLKRIYNEQFF.